The sequence of this T cell receptor (beta chain) was determined in a study of cytomegalovirus exposure and HLA in healthy donors. 13 Jbeta primers and 60 Vbeta primers were used for the PCR. Repertoires were generated with immunoSEQ multiplex PCR, while TCRdb's copy carries only in-frame clones and drops some. The sample consists of about 98,000 clones, 74% of them appearing once. Sequenced: PBMCs. This clonotype was obtained from a male donor in good health and CMV-seronegative.

CDR3 bases: TGTGCCAGCAGCCCGAGACAGGGCGCCTACAATGAGCAGTTCTTC. Its protein product is CASSPRQGAYNEQFF. The rearrangement joins TRBV7-9 to TRBJ2-1, with 7 bases matching TRBD1. Losses at the gene ends were 5 bases for V and 2 bases for J; bases not matched to a gene: 6. Germline CDR1 reads SEHNR; CDR2 reads FQNEAQ (reference sequence). The CDR3 is 15 residues long.